This T cell receptor (beta chain) was found in a study of T cells after posttransplantation cyclophosphamide. Study-wide findings and caveats: After PTCy, TRB diversity resembled that of CNI/methotrexate controls.

Cyclophosphamide on days +3 and +4 followed busulfan-fludarabine conditioning and a marrow graft. Sequenced by immunoSEQ multiplex PCR; TCRdb stores in-frame clones only, minus some. This table has some 20,000 clones, around 87% appearing once. Turning to this clone: Its antigen is as yet unknown.

The sequence derives from a female patient aged 40 to 55 who received an allogeneic stem cell transplant from a related donor, was CMV-positive, and had no GVHD. Some T cells may originate from the graft donor. Sequences were derived from PBMCs, sampled after allogeneic stem cell transplant with posttransplant cyclophosphamide.

The CDR3 nucleotides are TGTGCCAGTAGTATTCTACATAGGGCCTCGGGGCAGCCCCAGCATTTT. This translates into CASSILHRASGQPQHF. The chain links TRBV19 to TRBJ1-5; D is uncertain. The ends were cut back, 3 bases at V and 7 bases at J, with 19 bases in the middle. The CDR3 consists of 16 residues. Germline CDR1 reads LNHDA; CDR2 reads SQIVND (reference sequence).